These 2 T cell receptor beta chains were all obtained from the same sample, sequenced in a study of PD-L1 blockade in urothelial cancer. TCRdb keeps only in-frame clones here, not all; method: immunoSEQ multiplex PCR. The sample carries 100,000 or so clones, around 85% recorded once. Sequenced here: PBMCs, sampled around atezolizumab (anti-PD-L1) treatment. The receptors were sampled from a man in his fifties or sixties with urothelial cancer.

This clone was recorded only once. The gene calls are TRBV11-2 and TRBJ2-3; D is possibly TRBD2 (5 bases). Germline CDR1 reads SGHAT; CDR2 reads FQNNGV. Trimming took 5 bases from V and 1 from J, leaving 13 bases between them. The CDR3 extends over 15 amino acids. The CDR3 bases are TGTGCCAGCAGCCTACGACTTAGCGGCACAGATACGCAGTATTTT. This translates into CASSLRLSGTDTQYF.

The gene calls are TRBV9 and TRBJ2-2, with TRBD1 as a possible D gene (6 bases). Deletions cut 1 base from V and 2 bases from J, with 9 bases between. The CDR3 covers 15 residues. The V gene's germline CDR1 is SGDLS and CDR2 YYNGEE. CDR3 sequence: CASSVQGSNTGELFF. CDR3 in DNA: TGTGCCAGCAGCGTACAGGGGTCCAACACCGGGGAGCTGTTTTTT.